The rows below give T cell receptor beta chains drawn from one sample of a study of cytomegalovirus exposure and HLA in healthy donors. This table comes from immunoSEQ multiplex PCR, and its TCRdb copy is limited to in-frame clones, with some not included. This sample's table has around 120,000 clones. The sample taken for sequencing was PBMCs. All receptors derive from a man in his fifties or sixties in good health and CMV-seronegative. The CDR3 runs from the conserved cysteine through the conserved F or W. D genes are given only for firm matches.

V: TRBV19; J: TRBJ2-7; D: TRBD2; CDR3: CASSKTGTSSHEQYF; DNA: TGTGCCAGTAGCAAGACCGGGACTAGTTCCCACGAGCAGTACTTC
V: TRBV7-6; J: TRBJ2-7; D: NA; CDR3: CASSLDIVGEQYF; DNA: TGTGCCAGCAGCTTAGATATAGTCGGCGAGCAGTACTTC
V: TRBV6-5; J: TRBJ2-7; D: TRBD2; CDR3: CASRGSGSAGEQYF; DNA: TGTGCCAGCAGAGGTAGCGGGAGCGCTGGCGAGCAGTACTTC
V: TRBV5-6; J: TRBJ1-1; D: NA; CDR3: CASSLAVRQMNTEAFF; DNA: TGTGCCAGCAGCTTGGCGGTCAGGCAGATGAACACTGAAGCTTTCTTT
V: TRBV6-6; J: TRBJ1-1; D: NA; CDR3: CASSYPQGNTEAFF; DNA: TGTGCCAGCAGTTACCCACAGGGGAACACTGAAGCTTTCTTT
V: TRBV10-1; J: TRBJ2-2; D: TRBD1; CDR3: CASRKGTGSHSAGELFF; DNA: TGCGCCAGCAGGAAAGGGACAGGGAGTCACAGTGCCGGGGAGCTGTTTTTT
V: TRBV7-2; J: TRBJ2-1; D: TRBD2; CDR3: CASSLAGGVYNEQFF; DNA: TGTGCCAGCAGCTTAGCGGGAGGGGTGTACAATGAGCAGTTCTTC
V: TRBV29-1; J: TRBJ2-3; D: TRBD1; CDR3: CSAGPTGGVPPDTQYF; DNA: TGCAGCGCCGGCCCCACAGGGGGCGTTCCGCCAGATACGCAGTATTTT
V: TRBV19; J: TRBJ1-2; D: NA; CDR3: CASSTNSGTSYGYTF; DNA: TGTGCCAGTAGTACCAATTCCGGGACAAGCTATGGCTACACCTTC
V: TRBV6-5; J: TRBJ1-1; D: NA; CDR3: CASSPQGEMNTEAFF; DNA: TGTGCCAGCTCGCCGCAGGGCGAGATGAACACTGAAGCTTTCTTT
V: TRBV2; J: TRBJ1-1; D: NA; CDR3: CASSYWQVVTEAFF; DNA: TGTGCCAGCAGTTACTGGCAGGTGGTCACTGAAGCTTTCTTT
V: TRBV6-4; J: TRBJ2-7; D: TRBD2; CDR3: CASSDGTGTSDYEQYF; DNA: TGTGCCAGCAGTGACGGGACCGGGACTAGCGATTACGAGCAGTACTTC
V: TRBV5-1; J: TRBJ2-1; D: TRBD2; CDR3: CASSLVRGGLSYNEQFF; DNA: TGCGCCAGCAGCTTGGTACGGGGGGGTCTCTCCTACAATGAGCAGTTCTTC
V: TRBV19; J: TRBJ1-3; D: NA; CDR3: CASGQSSSGNTIYF; DNA: TGTGCCAGCGGACAGTCTAGTTCTGGAAACACCATATATTTT
V: TRBV5-1; J: TRBJ1-4; D: TRBD1; CDR3: CASSPVPGQKELFF; DNA: TGCGCCAGCAGCCCTGTTCCGGGACAGAAGGAACTGTTTTTT
V: TRBV5-4; J: TRBJ1-2; D: NA; CDR3: CASSLSQGEYGYTF; DNA: TGTGCCAGCAGCTTGAGTCAGGGCGAGTATGGCTACACCTTC
V: TRBV2; J: TRBJ2-7; D: TRBD1; CDR3: CASSDRGTGGSYEQYF; DNA: TGTGCCAGCAGTGATCGGGGGACAGGGGGCTCCTACGAGCAGTACTTC
V: TRBV4-2; J: TRBJ2-1; D: NA; CDR3: CASSQGLQLGSNEQFF; DNA: TGTGCCAGCAGCCAAGGGCTCCAACTAGGAAGCAATGAGCAGTTCTTC
V: TRBV7-9; J: TRBJ2-1; D: NA; CDR3: CASSSRDWDNNEQFF; DNA: TGTGCCAGCAGCTCGCGGGACTGGGATAACAATGAGCAGTTCTTC
V: TRBV29-1; J: TRBJ2-7; D: NA; CDR3: CSVGPGKSSYEQYF; DNA: TGCAGCGTTGGACCAGGGAAGAGCTCCTACGAGCAGTACTTC
V: TRBV6-1; J: TRBJ2-2; D: TRBD1; CDR3: CASSPKGQALGELFF; DNA: TGTGCCAGCAGTCCTAAGGGACAGGCGTTAGGGGAGCTGTTTTTT
V: TRBV5-1; J: TRBJ2-2; D: NA; CDR3: CASALATNTGELFF; DNA: TGCGCCAGCGCTTTAGCAACGAACACCGGGGAGCTGTTTTTT
V: TRBV9; J: TRBJ2-3; D: NA; CDR3: CASSVEAHYTDTQYF; DNA: TGTGCCAGCAGCGTAGAGGCTCACTACACAGATACGCAGTATTTT
V: TRBV5-1; J: TRBJ1-2; D: NA; CDR3: CASSLSQGGAGGYTF; DNA: TGCGCCAGCAGCTTGAGCCAGGGCGGTGCAGGAGGCTACACCTTC
V: TRBV19; J: TRBJ1-5; D: TRBD1; CDR3: CASAPGQGSQPQHF; DNA: TGTGCCAGTGCTCCGGGACAGGGCTCTCAGCCCCAGCATTTT
V: TRBV4-3; J: TRBJ2-7; D: TRBD1; CDR3: CASSRGQGAPYEQYF; DNA: TGCGCCAGCAGCCGAGGACAGGGGGCACCCTACGAGCAGTACTTC
V: TRBV11-3; J: TRBJ1-4; D: NA; CDR3: CASSQRHGGERANEKLFF; DNA: TGTGCCAGCAGCCAACGACATGGGGGGGAACGGGCTAATGAAAAACTGTTTTTT